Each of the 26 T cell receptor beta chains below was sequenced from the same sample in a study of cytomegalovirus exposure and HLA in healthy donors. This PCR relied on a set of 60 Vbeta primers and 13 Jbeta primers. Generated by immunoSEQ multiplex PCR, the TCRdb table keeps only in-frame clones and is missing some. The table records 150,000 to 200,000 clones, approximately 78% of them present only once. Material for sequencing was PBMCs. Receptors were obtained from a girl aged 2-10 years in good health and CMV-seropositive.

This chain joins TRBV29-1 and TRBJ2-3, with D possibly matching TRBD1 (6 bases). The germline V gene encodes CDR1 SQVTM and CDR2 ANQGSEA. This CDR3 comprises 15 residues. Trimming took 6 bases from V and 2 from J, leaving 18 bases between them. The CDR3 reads CSVPLQGVDTDTQYF. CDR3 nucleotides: TGCAGCGTCCCCTTACAGGGCGTCGACACAGATACGCAGTATTTT.

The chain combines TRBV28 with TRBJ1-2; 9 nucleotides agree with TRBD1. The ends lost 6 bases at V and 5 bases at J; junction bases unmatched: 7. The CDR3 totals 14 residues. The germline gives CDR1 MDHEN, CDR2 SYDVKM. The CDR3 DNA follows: TGTGCCAGCAGAGCACCGGGACAGGGTTATGGCTACACCTTC. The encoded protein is CASRAPGQGYGYTF.

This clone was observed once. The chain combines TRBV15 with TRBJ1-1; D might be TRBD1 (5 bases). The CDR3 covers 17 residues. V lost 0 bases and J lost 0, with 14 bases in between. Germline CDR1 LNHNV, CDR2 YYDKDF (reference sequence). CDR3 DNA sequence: TGTGCCACCAGCAGAGATCGTTCAGGGTCGATGAACACTGAAGCTTTCTTT. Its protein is CATSRDRSGSMNTEAFF.

DNA of the CDR3: TGTGCCAGCAGCTTAGGGGAGGGTCTCTCCTACAATGAGCAGTTCTTC. Translation: CASSLGEGLSYNEQFF. This chain joins TRBV7-9 and TRBJ2-1; 7 bases are shared with TRBD2. The germline V gene has CDR1 SEHNR and CDR2 FQNEAQ (reference sequence). V lost 1 base and J lost 0; bases outside the gene matches: 3. The CDR3 loop spans 16 amino acids.

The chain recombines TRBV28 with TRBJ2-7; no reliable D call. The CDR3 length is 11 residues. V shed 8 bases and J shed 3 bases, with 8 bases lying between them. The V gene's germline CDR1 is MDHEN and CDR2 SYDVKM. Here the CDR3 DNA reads TGTGCCAGCGGTCGGTACTACGAGCAGTACTTC. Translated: CASGRYYEQYF. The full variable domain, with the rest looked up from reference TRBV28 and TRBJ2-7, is DVKVTQSSRYLVKRTGEKVFLECVQDMDHENMFWYRQDPGLGLRLIYFSYDVKMKEKGDIPEGYSVSREKKERFSLILESASTNQTSMYLCASGRYYEQYFGPGTRLTVT.

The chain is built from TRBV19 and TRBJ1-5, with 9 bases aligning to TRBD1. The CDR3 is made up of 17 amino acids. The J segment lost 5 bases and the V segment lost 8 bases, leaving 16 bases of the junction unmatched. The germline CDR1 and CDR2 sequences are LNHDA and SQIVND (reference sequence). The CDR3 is CASWDREGYSVDQPQHF. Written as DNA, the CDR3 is TGTGCCAGTTGGGACAGGGAAGGGTATAGCGTGGATCAGCCCCAGCATTTT. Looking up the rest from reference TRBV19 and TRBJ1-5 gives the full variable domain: DGGITQSPKYLFRKEGQNVTLSCEQNLNHDAMYWYRQDPGQGLRLIYYSQIVNDFQKGDIAEGYSVSREKKESFPLTVTSAQKNPTAFYLCASWDREGYSVDQPQHFGDGTRLSIL.

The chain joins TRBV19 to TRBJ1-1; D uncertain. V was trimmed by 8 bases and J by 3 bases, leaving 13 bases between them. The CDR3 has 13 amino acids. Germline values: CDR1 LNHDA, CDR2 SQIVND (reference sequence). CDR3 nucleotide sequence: TGTGCCAGTCATCCACGAGGCGACACTGAAGCTTTCTTT. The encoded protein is CASHPRGDTEAFF.

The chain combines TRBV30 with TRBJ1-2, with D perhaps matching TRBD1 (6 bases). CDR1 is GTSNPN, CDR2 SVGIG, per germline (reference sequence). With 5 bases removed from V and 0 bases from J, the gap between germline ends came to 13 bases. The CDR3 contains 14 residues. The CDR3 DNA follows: TGTGCCTGGGAAACAGGGAACACTAACTATGGCTACACCTTC. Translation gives CAWETGNTNYGYTF.

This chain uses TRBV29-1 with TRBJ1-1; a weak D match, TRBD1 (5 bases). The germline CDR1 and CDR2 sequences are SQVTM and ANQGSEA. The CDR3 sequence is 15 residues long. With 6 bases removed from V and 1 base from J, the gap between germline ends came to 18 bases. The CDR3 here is CSVLDGLQANTEAFF. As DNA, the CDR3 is TGCAGCGTCCTGGACGGTCTACAGGCGAACACTGAAGCTTTCTTT.

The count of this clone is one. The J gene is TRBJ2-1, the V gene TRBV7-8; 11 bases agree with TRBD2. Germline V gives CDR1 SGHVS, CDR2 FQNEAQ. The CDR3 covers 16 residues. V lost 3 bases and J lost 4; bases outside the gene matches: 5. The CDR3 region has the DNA TGTGCCAGCAGCTTCATAGCGGGAGGGCCGTACAATGAGCAGTTCTTC. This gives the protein CASSFIAGGPYNEQFF.

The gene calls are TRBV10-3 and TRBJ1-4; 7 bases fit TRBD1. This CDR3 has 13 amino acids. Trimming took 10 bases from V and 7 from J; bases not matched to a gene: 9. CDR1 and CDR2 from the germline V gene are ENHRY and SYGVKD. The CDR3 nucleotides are TGTGCCACCCTAGGGGGCGCGGGTGAAAAACTGTTTTTT. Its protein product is CATLGGAGEKLFF.

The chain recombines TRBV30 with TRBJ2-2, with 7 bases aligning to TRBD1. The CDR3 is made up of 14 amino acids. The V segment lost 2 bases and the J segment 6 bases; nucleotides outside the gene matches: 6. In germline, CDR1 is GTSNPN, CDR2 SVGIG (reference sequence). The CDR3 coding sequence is TGTGCCTGGAGTCATTACAGGGGAGCCGGGGAGCTGTTTTTT. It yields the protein CAWSHYRGAGELFF.

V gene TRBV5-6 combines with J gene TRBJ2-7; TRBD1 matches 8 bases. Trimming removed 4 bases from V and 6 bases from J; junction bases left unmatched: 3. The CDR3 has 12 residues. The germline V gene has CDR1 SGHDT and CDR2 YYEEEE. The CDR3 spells CASSRGTGEQYF. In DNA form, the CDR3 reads TGTGCCAGCAGCAGGGGGACAGGCGAGCAGTACTTC.

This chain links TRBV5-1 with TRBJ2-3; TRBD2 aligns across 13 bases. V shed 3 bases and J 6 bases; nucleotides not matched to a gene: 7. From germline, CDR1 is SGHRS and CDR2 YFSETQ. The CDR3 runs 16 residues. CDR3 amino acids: CASSYGLAGVGDTQYF. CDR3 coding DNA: TGCGCCAGCAGCTATGGACTAGCGGGAGTGGGGGATACGCAGTATTTT.

CDR3 amino acids: CASSYGDRPNTQYF. DNA for the CDR3: TGTGCCAGCAGTTATGGGGACAGACCAAATACGCAGTATTTT. This chain links TRBV28 with TRBJ2-3, with TRBD1 matching over 7 bases. Germline loops: CDR1 MDHEN, CDR2 SYDVKM. The ends lost 4 bases at V and 7 bases at J; junction bases unmatched: 8. This CDR3 has 14 residues.

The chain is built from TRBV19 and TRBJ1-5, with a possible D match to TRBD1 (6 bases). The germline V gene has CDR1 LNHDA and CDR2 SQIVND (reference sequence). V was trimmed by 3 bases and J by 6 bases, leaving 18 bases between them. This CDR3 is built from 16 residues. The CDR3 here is CASSMGYDRLSQPQHF. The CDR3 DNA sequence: TGTGCCAGTAGTATGGGATACGACAGGTTGAGTCAGCCCCAGCATTTT.

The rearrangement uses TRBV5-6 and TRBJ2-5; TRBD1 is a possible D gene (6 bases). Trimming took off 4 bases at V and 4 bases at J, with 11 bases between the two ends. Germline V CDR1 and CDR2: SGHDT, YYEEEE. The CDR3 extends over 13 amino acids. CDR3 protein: CASSIQGVETQYF. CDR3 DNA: TGTGCCAGCAGCATACAGGGAGTAGAGACCCAGTACTTC.

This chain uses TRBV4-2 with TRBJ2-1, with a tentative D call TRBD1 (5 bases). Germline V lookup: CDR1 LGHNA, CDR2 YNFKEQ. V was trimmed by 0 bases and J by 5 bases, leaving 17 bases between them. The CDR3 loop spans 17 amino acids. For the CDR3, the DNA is TGTGCCAGCAGCCAAGATGAGCAGGGAAAACATAACAATGAGCAGTTCTTC. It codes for CASSQDEQGKHNNEQFF.

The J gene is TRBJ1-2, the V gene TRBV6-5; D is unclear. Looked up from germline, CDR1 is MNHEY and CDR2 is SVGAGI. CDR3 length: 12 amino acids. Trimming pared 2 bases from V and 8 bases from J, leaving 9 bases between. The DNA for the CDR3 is TGTGCCAGCAGTTACGATCGGCGGGGCTACACCTTC. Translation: CASSYDRRGYTF.

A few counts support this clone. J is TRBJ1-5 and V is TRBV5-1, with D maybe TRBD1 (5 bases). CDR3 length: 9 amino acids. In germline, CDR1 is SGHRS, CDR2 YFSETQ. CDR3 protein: CEGSQPQHF. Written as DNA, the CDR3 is TGCGAGGGGTCTCAGCCCCAGCATTTT.

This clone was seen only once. The CDR3 bases are TGTGCCAGCAGCTCTAGCGGGAGGTACCAATACGAGCAGTACTTC. Protein sequence: CASSSSGRYQYEQYF. The J gene is TRBJ2-7, the V gene TRBV7-6; 11 bases match TRBD2. The CDR3 has 15 residues. Per germline, CDR1 SGHVS and CDR2 FNYEAQ. Trimming cost V 4 bases and J 4 bases; bases outside gene matches: 6.

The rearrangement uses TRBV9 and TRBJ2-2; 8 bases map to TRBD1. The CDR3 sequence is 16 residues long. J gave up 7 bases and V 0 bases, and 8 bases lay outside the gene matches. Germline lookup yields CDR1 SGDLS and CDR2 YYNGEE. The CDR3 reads CASSVDPGGAGGELFF. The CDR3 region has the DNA TGTGCCAGCAGCGTAGACCCAGGGGGCGCGGGCGGGGAGCTGTTTTTT.

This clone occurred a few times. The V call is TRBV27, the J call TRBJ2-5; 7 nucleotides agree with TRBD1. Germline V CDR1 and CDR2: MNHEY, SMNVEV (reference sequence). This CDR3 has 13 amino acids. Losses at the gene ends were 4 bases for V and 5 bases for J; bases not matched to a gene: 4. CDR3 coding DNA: TGTGCCAGCAGTTCCGACAGGGTCGAGACCCAGTACTTC. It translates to CASSSDRVETQYF.

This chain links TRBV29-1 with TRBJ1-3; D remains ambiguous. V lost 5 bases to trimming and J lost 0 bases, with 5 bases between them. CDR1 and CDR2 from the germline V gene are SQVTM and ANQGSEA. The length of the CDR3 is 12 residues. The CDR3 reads CSVWPSGNTIYF. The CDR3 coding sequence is TGCAGCGTTTGGCCCTCTGGAAACACCATATATTTT.

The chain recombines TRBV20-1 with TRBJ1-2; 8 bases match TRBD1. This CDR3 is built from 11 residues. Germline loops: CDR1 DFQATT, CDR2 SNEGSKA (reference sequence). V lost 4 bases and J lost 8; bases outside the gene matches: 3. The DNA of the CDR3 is TGCAGTGCTACACAGGGGGTCGGCTACACCTTC. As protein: CSATQGVGYTF.

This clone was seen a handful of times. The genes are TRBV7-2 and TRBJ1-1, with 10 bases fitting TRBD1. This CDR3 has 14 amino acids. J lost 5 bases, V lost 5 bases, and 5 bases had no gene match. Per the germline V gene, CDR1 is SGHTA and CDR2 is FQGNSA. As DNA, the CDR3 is TGTGCCAGCAGCCGGGACAGGGGAGGGACTGAAGCTTTCTTT. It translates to CASSRDRGGTEAFF. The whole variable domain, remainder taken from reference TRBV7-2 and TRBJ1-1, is GAGVSQSPSNKVTEKGKDVELRCDPISGHTALYWYRQSLGQGLEFLIYFQGNSAPDKSGLPSDRFSAERTGGSVSTLTIQRTQQEDSAVYLCASSRDRGGTEAFFGQGTRLTVV.